This T cell receptor (beta chain) was observed in a study of cytomegalovirus exposure and HLA in healthy donors (dated by TCRdb to 2017 to 2019). Study-level background: According to an earlier analysis of 450 to 650 of the donors, about 179 million T cells yielded 117 million unique TCR beta sequences and about 300 Gb of sequence data. All discovery cohort repertoires had been generated using a single sequencing platform. The T cell repertoires of about 700 subjects were profiled by immunosequencing and related to cytomegalovirus serostatus. Donor age, sex, ethnicity and CMV serostatus were compiled alongside the repertoire data. The number of typed donors differed by locus: about 620-640 for A, B, C, DRB1 and DQB1; some 540 for DQA1; some 590 for DPA1; and some 450 for DPB1. Among the roughly 380 genotyped donors, about 85% belonged to the genetic ancestry cluster associated with self-reported Caucasian donors. HLA typing included class I and class II loci at four-digit resolution. An earlier analysis of approximately 630 of the donors applied high-throughput TCR beta sequencing to assess whether each TCR beta V gene segment acted as functional or pseudogenic. Roughly 300 gigabases of sequencing data and around 85 million unique TCR sequences made up an early release that covered some 640 HLA-typed donors. In the later analysis, no new phenotypic data were used to find candidate immune exposures; instead, reliance was placed on TCR beta sequences and their occurrence across donors. The study aimed to test whether cataloging public T cell receptors could reveal signatures of past pathogen exposure. A later analysis re-examined previously published TCR beta repertoires from several hundred donors and added high-resolution HLA genotyping to investigate patterns of TCR occurrence. To predict cytomegalovirus infection status, the study combined high-throughput TCR immunosequencing, statistical association of individual TCRs with disease status, and machine learning. Among around 400 genotyped donors of the cohort, an average of approximately 240,000 unique TCR beta nucleotide sequences was sequenced per donor, of which about 20% were non-productive. Genome-wide SNP genotypes for about 55% of the roughly 670 donors were used in a later genetic analysis, which treated that subset as a discovery cohort. Five DR-DQ haplotypes were treated as single units for association and clustering because of strong linkage in the cohort. In addition to the first cohort of 666 subjects, a separate validation cohort of under 150 different subjects was used.

Receptor libraries were prepared by the immunoSEQ multiplex PCR assay. For the multiplex PCR, a mixture combining 60 forward primers for TCR Vbeta segments and 13 reverse primers for TCR Jbeta segments was used. Amplification of the CDR3 region of rearranged TCR beta genes was performed with a multiplex PCR assay on genomic DNA. Amplified TCR beta libraries were sequenced as 87-base-pair reads on the Illumina HiSeq System. As for how the authors treated the data: Across the 700 or so repertoires, a later analysis counted 78 million or so unique TCR beta chains, roughly 11 million of which were shared by at least two donors. Raw reads were error-corrected and collapsed into unique sequences with a nearest-neighbor algorithm that merged closely related sequences to remove PCR and sequencing errors. V, D and J gene segments were assigned by aligning CDR3 sequences to IMGT reference sequences. For a sequence to be retained, a match of at least six nucleotides was required to both a V gene segment and a J gene segment. A rearrangement counted as productive if the CDR3 had no stop codons and remained in frame with V and J, and every other rearrangement counted as non-productive. CDR3 was defined according to IMGT convention as the region running from the second conserved V-encoded cysteine to the conserved J-encoded phenylalanine. In an earlier analysis of around 640 of the donors, sequences lacking an unambiguous match to a single V gene segment were excluded. An earlier analysis of a few hundred of the donors classified V segments as functional when productive rearrangements were above 56.7% and as segregating when the standard deviation between donors was above 5%. A statistical classification framework was built to diagnose cytomegalovirus status from the catalog of TCR beta chain sequences. In a later analysis, V and J genes were assigned by comparing TCR nucleotide sequences against IMGT/GENE-DB human TR gene sequences. In a later analysis, CDR3 sequences and most-parsimonious VDJ recombination scenarios were assigned using the TCRdist pipeline. In a later analysis, each TCR beta chain was defined by its CDR3 amino acid sequence together with its V-gene family, and reads lacking a unique V-gene family were excluded. As a way to deal with suspected cross-contamination and a sequencing artifact, a later analysis dropped 450 to 600 nucleotide sequences that were highly shared and had low generation probability. In a later analysis, a clonal expansion index was calculated for each public chain from normalized within-repertoire ranks of inferred template counts. A later analysis computed generation probabilities with a VDJ recombination model fitted to out-of-frame rearrangements, and checked the results against IGoR. A later analysis scored TCR-TCR, TCR-HLA and TCR-CMV co-occurrence with hypergeometric tests, applying a repertoire-size bias correction to TCR pairs. In a later analysis, false discovery rates were estimated by permuting HLA or CMV assignments 20 times. In a later analysis, co-occurring TCRs were grouped with DBSCAN, and TCRdist sequence similarity was added when clustering was performed within HLA-allele-positive subsets. For co-occurrence clustering, repertoires with fewer than 30,000 or more than 120,000 public chains were excluded, along with about five repertoires with anomalous nucleotide sharing. Imported from immuneACCESS, the table was reduced by TCRdb to in-frame sequences with V and J called. These copies leave out some clones; in studies compared against another copy, an unresolved V gene accounts for under half, and the cause of the remainder is not known. The D gene and trimming were derived from the DNA, and the V and J assignments and clone size from that table. Here the sample has 150,000 to 200,000 clones; roughly 80% occur a single time. The top ten constitute approximately 6% of the sample.

This clone came up once. No cognate antigen has been identified for it. Nothing much larger sits one base from this clone, and base qualities are not available. The cohort was made up of approximately 700 healthy bone marrow donors. At the time of sampling, all cohort members were nominally healthy, though unrecorded immune exposures were likely present. The donor tested CMV seropositive and was one of the 289 seropositive cohort members. A peripheral blood sample was provided by each donor, and peripheral blood mononuclear cells were used for TCR beta sequencing. The Qiagen DNeasy Blood Extraction Kit was used to extract genomic DNA from the blood cell samples. General conclusions and limits of the study: Because counts were too low, about 15 rarely observed V segments, including chromosome 9 orphons, were left out of the earlier analysis of roughly 600 of the donors. In an earlier analysis of 587 of the donors, most TCR beta V segments were observed in productive rearrangements about 87% or about 30% of the time, broadly matching IMGT annotations. Linkage disequilibrium might explain the correlated functional status among segregating V segments, but an unknown experimental factor could not be excluded. In a later genetic analysis, a missense DCLRE1C variant was associated with V-gene and J-gene trimming of TCR beta chains, and the association was replicated in an independent cohort. Cytomegalovirus status was reported to be diagnosed by the classifier with high specificity and sensitivity in both the original and validation cohorts. This cohort had only TCR beta chains sequenced, and the lack of alpha or paired-chain data limited which features could be detected. The study gave a list of around 170 TCR beta chains associated with cytomegalovirus. According to a later genetic analysis, donors in an Asian-associated ancestry cluster had fewer N-insertions in productive TCRs than the roughly 670-donor mean. In a later analysis, HLA-associated TCR beta chains were found to be more clonally expanded and to have lower generation probabilities than equally common non-associated chains. In a later analysis, the rate of TCR association differed among HLA loci, with DRB1 alleles having the most associated TCRs and HLA-C alleles having the fewest. The authors suggested that the approach could potentially be extended to other disease states and immunological phenotypes. Most CMV-associated TCR beta chains appeared to be HLA-restricted in a later analysis, and the HLA associations seemed to be driven largely by CMV exposure. A group of highly shared sequence variants was considered likely to be a technical artifact of the sequencing pipeline. Specific HLA alleles were associated with 15,000 to 20,000 TCR beta sequences at a false discovery rate of 0.05 in a later analysis. Because some donors lacked HLA typing at each locus, the association tests relied only on the typed subset. Strong co-occurrence of HLA alleles, especially DR and DQ, made assigning TCR associations to individual alleles difficult. Presence/absence analyses assumed roughly uniform sequencing depth across donors, an assumption that may not hold. Three of the identified cytomegalovirus-associated TCR beta chains were confirmed in vitro to be specific for cytomegalovirus antigens. A further reported finding was that TCR beta sequences accurately predicted the HLA-A and HLA-B alleles for most subjects in the first cohort. The only immune exposure information available for the cohort was CMV serostatus. Most TCR sequences were seen in very few donors, while some public TCRs were found in many individuals. Some IMGT-functional V segments, including TRBV6-2 and TRBV6-3, could not be told apart with the 87-base-pair reads, so those segments were excluded. According to a later analysis, parvovirus B19, influenza, CMV and Epstein-Barr virus appeared linked to several top co-occurrence clusters.

The CDR1 and CDR2 encoded by the germline V gene are SGHTA and FQGNSA. The CDR3 has 16 amino acids, counting the end cysteine and phenylalanine. The kept DNA is CDR3 alone, 48 bases in frame from the first base. V is shortened by 3 bases, J by 4 bases, and the region joining them spans 18 bases. The chain joins TRBV7-2 to TRBJ1-2; the D gene is unclear. The sample was PBMCs. The receptor's source is a woman aged 25 to 39 in good health and CMV-seropositive. The encoded CDR3 is CASSLDRGLQFYGYTF. The DNA sequence is TGTGCCAGCAGCTTGGATCGTGGGCTTCAGTTCTATGGCTACACCTTC.